This T cell receptor (beta chain) originates from a study of T cells in Graves' hyperthyroidism and ophthalmopathy. Regarding this clonotype: A junction end diverges from the germline sequence, so it may reflect a read error.

Regions amplified from RNA transcripts were the TCR beta CDR3 regions. The study used the HTBI primer set for a first-round RT-PCR of the TCR CDR3. TCRdb reprocessed the multiplex PCR reads with MiXCR, giving one entry per CDR3 protein. The top ten hold roughly 15% of the sample, which has roughly 700,000 distinct CDR3 sequences, around a sixth seen once. The sample was blood. The TCR was taken from a man in his fifties with Graves' hyperthyroidism.

The CDR3 loop reads CTSSLEQMETQYF. In DNA, the CDR3 is TGTACCAGCAGCTTAGAACAGATGGAGACCCAGTACTTC. This chain links TRBV7-9 with TRBJ2-5; D unclear. Germline loops: CDR1 SEHNR, CDR2 FQNEAQ (reference sequence). The CDR3 runs 13 residues.